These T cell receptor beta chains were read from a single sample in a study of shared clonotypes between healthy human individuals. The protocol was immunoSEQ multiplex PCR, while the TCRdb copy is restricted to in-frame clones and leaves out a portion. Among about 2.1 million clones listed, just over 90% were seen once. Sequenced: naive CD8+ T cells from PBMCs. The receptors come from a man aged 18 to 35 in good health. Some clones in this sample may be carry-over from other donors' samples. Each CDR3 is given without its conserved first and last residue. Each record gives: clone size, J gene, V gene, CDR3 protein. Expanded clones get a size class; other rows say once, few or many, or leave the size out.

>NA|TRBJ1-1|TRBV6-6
ASRQGAKTEAF
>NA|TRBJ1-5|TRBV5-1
ASSFAGSVNQPQH
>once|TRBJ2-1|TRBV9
ASSVAAGAGNEQF
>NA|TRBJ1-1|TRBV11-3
ASSPRGGTEAF
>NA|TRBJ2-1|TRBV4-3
ASSQEDTTPYNEQF
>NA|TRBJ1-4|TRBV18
ASSLSRATNEKLF
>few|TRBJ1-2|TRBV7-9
ASSLSETGVYGYT
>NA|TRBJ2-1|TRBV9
ASSVASANEQF
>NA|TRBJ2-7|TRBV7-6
ASSPNRDRLWEQY
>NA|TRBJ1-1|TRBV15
ATRGDSMKVF
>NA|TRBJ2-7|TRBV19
ASSPWTSGPYEQY
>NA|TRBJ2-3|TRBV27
ASRPANTDTQY
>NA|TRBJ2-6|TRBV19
ASSHKGSGANVLT
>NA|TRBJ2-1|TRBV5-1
ASSLGQGGINEQF